Listed below are T cell receptor beta chains from one sample, sequenced in a study of blood T cell repertoires in COVID-19. Repertoires were generated with immunoSEQ multiplex PCR, while TCRdb's copy carries only in-frame clones and drops some. The data contain 40,000 or so clones, about 85% of them singletons. The sample consisted of peripheral blood. The receptors were sampled from a human donor in a cohort sampled during active COVID-19. Both conserved end residues are part of each CDR3. Each record gives: V gene, clone size, D gene, J gene, CDR3 protein, CDR3 DNA. The D gene is left open where the match is weak. Clone size is stated in some rows and not others, as once, few, many or a class when expanded.

TRBV18	.	.	TRBJ1-3	CASSLGAPGSGNTIYF	TGTGCCAGCTCATTAGGGGCCCCGGGCTCTGGAAACACCATATATTTT
TRBV7-9	.	.	TRBJ1-2	CASSLSGWGYTF	TGTGCCAGCAGCTTATCAGGGTGGGGCTACACCTTC
TRBV4-1	.	TRBD1	TRBJ2-4	CASSQETGGWKNIQYF	TGCGCCAGCAGCCAAGAAACAGGGGGCTGGAAAAACATTCAGTACTTC
TRBV12-5	.	TRBD1	TRBJ2-5	CASGPGTGKETQYF	TGTGCTAGTGGTCCGGGGACAGGGAAAGAGACCCAGTACTTC
TRBV5-1	.	TRBD1	TRBJ2-7	CASSLNRGLYEQYF	TGCGCCAGCAGCTTAAACAGGGGGCTGTACGAGCAGTACTTC
TRBV5-1	.	TRBD2	TRBJ2-7	CASSPGGGVEGEQYF	TGCGCCAGCAGCCCGGGAGGAGGGGTTGAGGGCGAGCAGTACTTC
TRBV5-4	.	.	TRBJ1-2	CASSNDLNYGYTF	TGTGCCAGCAGCAACGACTTAAACTATGGCTACACCTTC
TRBV7-6	.	TRBD1	TRBJ1-1	CASSSETGAFTEAFF	TGTGCCAGCAGCTCGGAGACAGGGGCGTTCACTGAAGCTTTCTTT
TRBV7-9	.	.	TRBJ2-7	CASSFFRPPFEQYF	TGTGCCAGCAGCTTTTTTCGTCCCCCCTTCGAGCAGTACTTC
TRBV12-2	.	.	TRBJ1-6	CASRLVRSGVNSPLHF	TGTGCAAGTCGCTTAGTTCGTTCCGGGGTTAATTCACCCCTCCACTTT
TRBV27	.	.	TRBJ1-1	CASATHRNTEAFF	TGTGCCAGCGCGACCCACAGGAACACTGAAGCTTTCTTT
TRBV12-5	.	TRBD1	TRBJ1-5	CASGLGQGWVDSNQPQHF	TGTGCTAGTGGTTTGGGACAGGGGTGGGTTGATAGCAATCAGCCCCAGCATTTT
TRBV19	.	.	TRBJ1-2	CASSPPGTSTNYGYTF	TGTGCCAGTAGTCCCCCCGGGACAAGTACTAACTATGGCTACACCTTC
TRBV21-1	few	.	TRBJ1-3	CASSPLCSGNTIYF	TGTGCCAGCAGCCCCCTGTGCTCTGGAAACACCATATATTTT
TRBV5-1	.	TRBD1	TRBJ2-5	CASAGTEQETQYF	TGCGCCAGCGCCGGGACAGAACAAGAGACCCAGTACTTC
TRBV14	.	.	TRBJ1-3	CASSTASRAFGNTIYF	TGTGCCAGCAGCACTGCTTCGAGGGCGTTTGGAAACACCATATATTTT
TRBV19	.	TRBD1	TRBJ2-2	CASKRGRESGELFF	TGTGCCAGTAAGAGGGGGCGAGAGTCCGGGGAGCTGTTTTTT
TRBV2	few	TRBD2	TRBJ2-4	CASSVGLAGGPTKNIQYF	TGTGCCAGCAGTGTGGGACTAGCGGGCGGACCTACCAAAAACATTCAGTACTTC
TRBV6-5	.	.	TRBJ2-1	CASSIGPADEQFF	TGTGCCAGCAGCATTGGCCCCGCTGATGAGCAGTTCTTC
TRBV20-1	.	TRBD1	TRBJ1-6	CSASWGQVDNSPLHF	TGCAGTGCTAGTTGGGGACAGGTAGATAATTCACCCCTCCACTTT